This T cell receptor beta chain was sequenced during a study of T-cell memory formation after mild COVID-19. Looked up from germline, CDR1 is LNHNV and CDR2 is YYDKDF (reference sequence). The length of the CDR3 is 18 residues. To note about this clonotype: One end of the junction does not line up with germline, which may come from a read error.

TCRdb re-derived calls from the 5' RACE reads in MiXCR, one entry per CDR3 protein. The sample records hundreds of thousands of distinct CDR3 sequences, around 20% being singletons. The specimen was PBMCs or a T cell subset sorted from them (not recorded which). This sequence joins TRBV15 and TRBJ2-5; the match to TRBD1 covers 9 bases. The sequence derives from an adult woman who had mild COVID-19 (a few samples of this study predate the infection). Cell type and time point are not known. CDR3 sequence (DNA): TGTGTCACCAGCCCTATTACGTTGGACAGGGGCCATCAAGAGACCCAGTACTTC. Translated, it gives CVTSPITLDRGHQETQYF.